This T cell receptor (beta chain) was recorded in a study of blood T cell repertoires in COVID-19. This clone was seen only a few times. Sequencing was performed with immunoSEQ multiplex PCR; in TCRdb, only in-frame clones are kept and a portion is missing. The table includes roughly 100,000 clones, 87% detected once. The receptor comes from a human donor in a cohort sampled during active COVID-19. The sample comprised peripheral blood.

The DNA for the CDR3 is TGTGCCAGCAGCTTATTCCCGTACGAGCAGTACTTC. Translation: CASSLFPYEQYF. V usage is TRBV11-2 and J usage is TRBJ2-7; D gene ambiguous. Germline CDR1 and CDR2: SGHAT and FQNNGV. This CDR3 contains 12 residues. V dropped 2 bases and J dropped 4 bases, with 6 bases sitting between them.